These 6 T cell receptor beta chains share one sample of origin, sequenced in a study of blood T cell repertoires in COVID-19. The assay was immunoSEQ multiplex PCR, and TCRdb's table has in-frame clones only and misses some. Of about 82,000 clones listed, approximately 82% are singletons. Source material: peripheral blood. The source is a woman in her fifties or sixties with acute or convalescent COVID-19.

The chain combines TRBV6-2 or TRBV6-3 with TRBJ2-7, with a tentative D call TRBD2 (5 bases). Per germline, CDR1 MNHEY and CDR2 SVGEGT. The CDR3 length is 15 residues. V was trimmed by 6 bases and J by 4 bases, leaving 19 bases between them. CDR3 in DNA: TGTGCCAGCAGCCCCCGGACTGCGGGCGGTTACGAGCAGTACTTC. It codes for CASSPRTAGGYEQYF.

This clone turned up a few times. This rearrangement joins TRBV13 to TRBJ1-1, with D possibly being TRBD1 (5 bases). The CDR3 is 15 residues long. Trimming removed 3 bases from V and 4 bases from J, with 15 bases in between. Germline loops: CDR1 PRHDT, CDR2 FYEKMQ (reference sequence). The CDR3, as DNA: TGTGCCAGCAGCTTGGCCGGGGGGATTGGCACTGAAGCTTTCTTT. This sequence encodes CASSLAGGIGTEAFF. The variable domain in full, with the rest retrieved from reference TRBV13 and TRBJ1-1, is AAGVIQSPRHLIKEKRETATLKCYPIPRHDTVYWYQQGPGQDPQFLISFYEKMQSDKGSIPDRFSAQQFSDYHSELNMSSLELGDSALYFCASSLAGGIGTEAFFGQGTRLTVV.

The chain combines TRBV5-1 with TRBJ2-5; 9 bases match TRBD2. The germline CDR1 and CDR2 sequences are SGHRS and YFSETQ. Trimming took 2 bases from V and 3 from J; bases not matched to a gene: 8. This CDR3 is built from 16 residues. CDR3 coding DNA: TGCGCCAGCAGCTTCATCCCAGCGGGAGGAGAAGAGACCCAGTACTTC. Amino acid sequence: CASSFIPAGGEETQYF.

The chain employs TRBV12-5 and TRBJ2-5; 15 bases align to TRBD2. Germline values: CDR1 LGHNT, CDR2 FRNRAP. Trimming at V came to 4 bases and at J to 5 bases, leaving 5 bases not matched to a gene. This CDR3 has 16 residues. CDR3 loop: CASGWTSGGAGETQYF. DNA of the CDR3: TGTGCTAGTGGTTGGACTAGCGGGGGGGCCGGGGAGACCCAGTACTTC.

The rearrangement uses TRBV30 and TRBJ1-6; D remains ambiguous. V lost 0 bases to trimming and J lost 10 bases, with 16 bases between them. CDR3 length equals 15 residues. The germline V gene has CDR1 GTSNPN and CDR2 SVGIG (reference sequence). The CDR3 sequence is CAWSVRIESGSPLHF. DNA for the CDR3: TGTGCCTGGAGTGTACGGATCGAGAGCGGGTCACCCCTCCACTTT.

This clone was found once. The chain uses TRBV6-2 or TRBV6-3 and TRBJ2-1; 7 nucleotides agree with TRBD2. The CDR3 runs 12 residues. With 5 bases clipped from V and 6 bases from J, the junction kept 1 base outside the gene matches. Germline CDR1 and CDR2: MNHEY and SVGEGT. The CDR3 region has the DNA TGTGCCAGCAGTGGGACTACCAATGAGCAGTTCTTC. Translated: CASSGTTNEQFF.